This entry describes one T cell receptor beta chain. Authors' methods: Amplification of reference gene primers provided the estimated nucleated cell counts. The assay was immunoSEQ multiplex PCR, and TCRdb's table has in-frame clones only and misses some. V, J and clone size are those of that table, while D and trimming were read from the DNA. The sample holds around 78,000 clones, 88% seen once. The sample originates from a study of blood T cell repertoires in COVID-19. As for the study in general: Donors in the United States, Italy and Spain gave samples during acute or convalescent COVID-19. T cells, B-cell-depleted T cells, or PBMCs supplied cDNA or gDNA.

The source material was peripheral blood. The source of this sequence is a man aged 45-60 years with active COVID-19.

CDR3 region: CASSFGRVGSPLHF. In DNA, the CDR3 is TGTGCCAGCAGTTTCGGCAGGGTGGGGTCACCCCTCCACTTT. The J gene is TRBJ1-6, the V gene TRBV27; D is possibly TRBD1 (5 bases). Germline V lookup: CDR1 MNHEY, CDR2 SMNVEV (reference sequence). Trimming cost V 3 bases and J 10 bases, with 13 bases left between them. The CDR3 loop spans 14 amino acids.